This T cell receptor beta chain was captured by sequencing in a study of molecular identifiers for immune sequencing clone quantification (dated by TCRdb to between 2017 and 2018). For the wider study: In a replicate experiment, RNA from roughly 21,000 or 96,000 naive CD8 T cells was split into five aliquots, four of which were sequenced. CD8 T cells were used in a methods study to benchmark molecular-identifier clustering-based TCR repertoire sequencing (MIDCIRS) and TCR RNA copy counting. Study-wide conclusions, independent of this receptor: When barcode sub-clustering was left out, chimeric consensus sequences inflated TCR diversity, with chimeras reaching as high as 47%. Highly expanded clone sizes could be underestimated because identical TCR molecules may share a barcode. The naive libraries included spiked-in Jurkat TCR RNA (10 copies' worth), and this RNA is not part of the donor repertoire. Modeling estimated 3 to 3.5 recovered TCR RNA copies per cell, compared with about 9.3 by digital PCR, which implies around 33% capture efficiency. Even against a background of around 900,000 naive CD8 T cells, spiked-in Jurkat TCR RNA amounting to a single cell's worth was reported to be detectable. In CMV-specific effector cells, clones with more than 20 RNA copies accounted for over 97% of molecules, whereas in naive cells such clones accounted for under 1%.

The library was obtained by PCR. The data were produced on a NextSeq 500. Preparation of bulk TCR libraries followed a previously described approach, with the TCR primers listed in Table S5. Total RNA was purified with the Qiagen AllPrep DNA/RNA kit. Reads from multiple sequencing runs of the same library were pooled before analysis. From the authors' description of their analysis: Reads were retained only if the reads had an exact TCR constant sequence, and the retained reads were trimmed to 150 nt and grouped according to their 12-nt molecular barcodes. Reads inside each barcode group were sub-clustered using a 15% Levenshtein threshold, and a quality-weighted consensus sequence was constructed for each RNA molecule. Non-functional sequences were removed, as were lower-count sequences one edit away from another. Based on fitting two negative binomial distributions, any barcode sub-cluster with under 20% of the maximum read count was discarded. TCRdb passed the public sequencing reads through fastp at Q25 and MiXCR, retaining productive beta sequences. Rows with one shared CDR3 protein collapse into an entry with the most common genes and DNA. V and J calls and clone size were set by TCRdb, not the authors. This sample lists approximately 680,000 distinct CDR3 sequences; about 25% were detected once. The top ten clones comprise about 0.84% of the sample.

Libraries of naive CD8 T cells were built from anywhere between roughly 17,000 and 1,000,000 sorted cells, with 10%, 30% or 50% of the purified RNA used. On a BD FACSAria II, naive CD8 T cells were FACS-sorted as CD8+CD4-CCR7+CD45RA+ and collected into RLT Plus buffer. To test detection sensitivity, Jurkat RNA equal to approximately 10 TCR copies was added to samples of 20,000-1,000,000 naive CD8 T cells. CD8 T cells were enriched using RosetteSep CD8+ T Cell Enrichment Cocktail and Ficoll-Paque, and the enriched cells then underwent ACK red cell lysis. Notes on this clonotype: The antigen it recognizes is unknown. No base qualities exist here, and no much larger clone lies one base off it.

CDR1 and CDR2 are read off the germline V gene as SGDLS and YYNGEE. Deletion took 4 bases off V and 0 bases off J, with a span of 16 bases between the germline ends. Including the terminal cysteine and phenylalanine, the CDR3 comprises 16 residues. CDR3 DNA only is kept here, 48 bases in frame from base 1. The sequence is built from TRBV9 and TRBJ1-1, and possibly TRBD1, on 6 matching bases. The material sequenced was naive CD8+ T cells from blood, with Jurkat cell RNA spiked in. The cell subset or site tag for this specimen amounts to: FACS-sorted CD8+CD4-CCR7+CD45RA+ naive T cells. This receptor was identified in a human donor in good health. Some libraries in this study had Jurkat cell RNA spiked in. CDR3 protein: CASSPGAGQVNTEAFF. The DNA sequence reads TGTGCCAGCAGCCCAGGGGCGGGGCAGGTGAACACTGAAGCTTTCTTT.